This TCR beta chain appears in the sequencing data of a study of T cell changes during pregnancy in multiple sclerosis. This CDR3 comprises 16 residues. After removal of 4 bases from V and 0 bases from J, the junction contained 6 bases not matched to a gene. Germline CDR1 is SGHDT and CDR2 is YYEEEE. This clone was counted a single time. The assay was immunoSEQ multiplex PCR, and TCRdb's table has in-frame clones only and misses some. Seen here are roughly 34,000 clones, roughly 90% observed once, and the top ten hold roughly 3.5%. The receptor's source is a female donor with multiple sclerosis, enrolled in a pregnancy study. The source was CD8+ T cells from peripheral blood mononuclear cells, collected in the third trimester of pregnancy. The chain uses TRBV5-6 and TRBJ2-1, with TRBD1 matching 8 bases. The CDR3 DNA sequence: TGTGCCAGCAGCCCCGGGACAGGTCGCTCCTACAATGAGCAGTTCTTC. Protein: CASSPGTGRSYNEQFF. Filled out from reference TRBV5-6 and TRBJ2-1, the complete variable domain reads DAGVTQSPTHLIKTRGQQVTLRCSPKSGHDTVSWYQQALGQGPQFIFQYYEEEERQRGNFPDRFSGHQFPNYSSELNVNALLLGDSALYLCASSPGTGRSYNEQFFGPGTRLTVL.